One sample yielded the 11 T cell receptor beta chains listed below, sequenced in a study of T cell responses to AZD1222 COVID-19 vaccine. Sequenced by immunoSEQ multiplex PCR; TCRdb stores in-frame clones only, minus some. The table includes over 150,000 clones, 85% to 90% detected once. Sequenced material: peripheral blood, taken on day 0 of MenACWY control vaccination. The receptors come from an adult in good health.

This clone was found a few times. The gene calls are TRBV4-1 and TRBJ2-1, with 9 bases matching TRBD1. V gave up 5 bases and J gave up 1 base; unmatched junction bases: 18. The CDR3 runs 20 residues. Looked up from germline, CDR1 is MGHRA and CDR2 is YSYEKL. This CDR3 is CASSSRDRALAGGSYNEQFF. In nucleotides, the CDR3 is TGCGCCAGCAGCTCCCGGGACAGGGCACTAGCAGGTGGGTCCTACAATGAGCAGTTCTTC.

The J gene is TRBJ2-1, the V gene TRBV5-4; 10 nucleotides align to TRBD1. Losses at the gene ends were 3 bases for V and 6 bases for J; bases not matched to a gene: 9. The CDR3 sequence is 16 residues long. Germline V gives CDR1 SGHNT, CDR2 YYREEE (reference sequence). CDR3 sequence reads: CASSSAGQGRRNEQFF. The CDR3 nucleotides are TGTGCCAGCAGCTCGGCGGGACAGGGGAGGCGCAATGAGCAGTTCTTC.

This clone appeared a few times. The CDR3 is CASSPDSREQYF. In nucleotides, the CDR3 is TGTGCCAGCTCACCGGACTCCCGGGAGCAGTACTTC. This chain links TRBV18 with TRBJ2-7; D possibly corresponds to TRBD2 (5 bases). This CDR3 region has 12 residues. Germline V lookup: CDR1 KGHSH, CDR2 LQKENI. Between the trimmed V and J ends, which lost 3 bases and 7 bases, there was a span of 10 bases.

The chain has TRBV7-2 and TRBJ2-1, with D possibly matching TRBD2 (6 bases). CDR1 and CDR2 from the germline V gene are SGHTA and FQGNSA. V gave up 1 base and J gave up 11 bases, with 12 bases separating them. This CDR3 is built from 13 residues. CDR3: CASSLESDYQQFF. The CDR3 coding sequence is TGTGCCAGCAGCTTAGAGTCGGACTATCAGCAGTTCTTC.

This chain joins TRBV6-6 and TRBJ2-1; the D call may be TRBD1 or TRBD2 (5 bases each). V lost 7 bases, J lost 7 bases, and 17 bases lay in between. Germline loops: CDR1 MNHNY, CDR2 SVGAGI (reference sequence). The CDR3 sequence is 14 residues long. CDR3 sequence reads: CASISSGGLNEQFF. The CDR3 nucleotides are TGTGCCAGCATCTCTAGTGGGGGTCTAAATGAGCAGTTCTTC.

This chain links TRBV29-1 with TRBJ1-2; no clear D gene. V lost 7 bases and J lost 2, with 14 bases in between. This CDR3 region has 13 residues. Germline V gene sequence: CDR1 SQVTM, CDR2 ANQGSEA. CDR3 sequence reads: CSATPGRNYGYTF. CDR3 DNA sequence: TGCAGCGCGACCCCCGGAAGAAACTATGGCTACACCTTC.

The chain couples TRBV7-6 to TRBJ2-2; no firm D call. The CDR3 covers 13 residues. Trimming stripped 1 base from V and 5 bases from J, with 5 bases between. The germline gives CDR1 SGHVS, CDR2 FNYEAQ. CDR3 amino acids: CASSLVRTGELFF. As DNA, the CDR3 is TGTGCCAGCAGCTTAGTCCGGACCGGGGAGCTGTTTTTT.

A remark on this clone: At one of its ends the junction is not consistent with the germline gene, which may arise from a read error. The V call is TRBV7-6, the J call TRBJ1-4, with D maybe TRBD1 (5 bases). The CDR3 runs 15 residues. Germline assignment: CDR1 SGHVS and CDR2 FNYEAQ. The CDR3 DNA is TGTGCCAGCACCTTAATCTGGGGGGACAATGAAAAACTGTTTTTT. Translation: CASTLIWGDNEKLFF.

CDR3 region: CATSDRQGLQPQHF. The CDR3 DNA is TGTGCCACCAGTGACCGACAGGGTCTGCAGCCCCAGCATTTT. V usage is TRBV24-1 and J usage is TRBJ1-5; TRBD1 aligns across 7 bases. Germline V gene lookup returns CDR1 KGHDR and CDR2 SFDVKD. V lost 4 bases and J lost 7; bases outside the gene matches: 6. This CDR3 is 14 amino acids long.

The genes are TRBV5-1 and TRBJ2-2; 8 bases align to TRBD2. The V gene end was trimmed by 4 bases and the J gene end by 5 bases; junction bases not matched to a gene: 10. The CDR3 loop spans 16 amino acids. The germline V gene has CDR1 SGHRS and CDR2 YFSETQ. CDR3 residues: CASSPGLALGTGELFF. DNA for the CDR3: TGCGCCAGCAGCCCCGGACTAGCTCTGGGGACCGGGGAGCTGTTTTTT.

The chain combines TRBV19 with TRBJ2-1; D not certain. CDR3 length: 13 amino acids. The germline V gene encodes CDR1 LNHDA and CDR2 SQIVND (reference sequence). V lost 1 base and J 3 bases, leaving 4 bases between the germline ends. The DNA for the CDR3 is TGTGCCAGTAGTATAGGTAACTACAATGAGCAGTTCTTC. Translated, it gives CASSIGNYNEQFF.